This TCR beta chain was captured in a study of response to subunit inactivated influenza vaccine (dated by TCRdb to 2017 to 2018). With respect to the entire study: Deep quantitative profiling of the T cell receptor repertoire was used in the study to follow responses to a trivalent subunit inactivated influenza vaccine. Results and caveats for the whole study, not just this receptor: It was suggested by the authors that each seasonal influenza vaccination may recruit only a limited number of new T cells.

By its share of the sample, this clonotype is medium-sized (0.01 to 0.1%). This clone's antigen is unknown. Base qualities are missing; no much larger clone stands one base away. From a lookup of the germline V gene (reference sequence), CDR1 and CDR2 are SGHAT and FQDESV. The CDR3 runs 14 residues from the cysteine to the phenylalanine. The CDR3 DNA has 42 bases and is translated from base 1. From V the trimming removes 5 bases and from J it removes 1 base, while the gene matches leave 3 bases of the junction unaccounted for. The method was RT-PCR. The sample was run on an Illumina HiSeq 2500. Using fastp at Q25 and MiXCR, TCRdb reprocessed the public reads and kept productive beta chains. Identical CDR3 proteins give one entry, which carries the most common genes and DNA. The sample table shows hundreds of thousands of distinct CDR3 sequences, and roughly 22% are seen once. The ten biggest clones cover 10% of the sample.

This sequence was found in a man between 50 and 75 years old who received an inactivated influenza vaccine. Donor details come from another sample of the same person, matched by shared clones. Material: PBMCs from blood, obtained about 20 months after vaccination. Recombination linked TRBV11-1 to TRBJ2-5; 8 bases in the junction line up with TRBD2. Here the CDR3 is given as CASSPGRGQETQYF. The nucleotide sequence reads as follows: TGTGCCAGCAGCCCCGGGAGGGGCCAAGAGACCCAGTACTTC.